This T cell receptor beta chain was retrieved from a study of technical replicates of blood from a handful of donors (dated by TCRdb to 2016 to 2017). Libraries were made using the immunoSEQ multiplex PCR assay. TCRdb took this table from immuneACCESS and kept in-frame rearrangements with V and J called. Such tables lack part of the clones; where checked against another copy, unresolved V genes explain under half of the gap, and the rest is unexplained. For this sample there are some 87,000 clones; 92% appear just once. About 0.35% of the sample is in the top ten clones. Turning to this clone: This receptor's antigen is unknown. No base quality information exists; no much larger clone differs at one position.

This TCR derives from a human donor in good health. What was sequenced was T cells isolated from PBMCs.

The DNA sequence reads TGTGCCAGCAGCGTACCGACAGGGGGGTTGAACACTGAAGCTTTCTTT. Translated, it reads CASSVPTGGLNTEAFF. The chain uses TRBV5-4 and TRBJ1-1; TRBD1 aligns with 9 central bases. Trimming leaves V shorter by 4 bases and J shorter by 0 bases, with the junction holding 7 bases beyond the gene matches. The CDR3 contains 16 residues, cysteine and phenylalanine counted. The retained sequence is limited to the CDR3, 48 bases, with the frame set at the first base. CDR1 and CDR2, looked up from the germline V gene (reference sequence), are SGHNT and YYREEE.